Following are 30 T cell receptor beta chains from one sample sequenced in a study of blood T cell repertoires in COVID-19. Assay used: immunoSEQ multiplex PCR; TCRdb lists only in-frame clones, some missing. This table holds 74,000 or so clones, 80% to 90% found once. Sequenced sample: peripheral blood. These receptors all stem from a human donor in a cohort sampled during active COVID-19.

This clone was recorded once. The chain uses TRBV6-5 and TRBJ1-4; 9 positions match TRBD1. CDR3 length equals 14 residues. CDR1 is MNHEY, CDR2 SVGAGI, per germline. V gave up 6 bases and J gave up 6 bases; unmatched junction bases: 5. The CDR3 bases are TGTGCCAGCAGGGGACAGGGCGGATATGAAAAACTGTTTTTT. It yields the protein CASRGQGGYEKLFF.

V and J are TRBV5-1 and TRBJ1-1; D may be TRBD1 (6 bases). Germline values: CDR1 SGHRS, CDR2 YFSETQ. Trimming took 1 base from V and 6 from J, leaving 13 bases between them. This CDR3 is built from 14 residues. Written as DNA, the CDR3 is TGCGCCAGCAGCTTGCAGGGGATAGGCGCTGAAGCTTTCTTT. This encodes CASSLQGIGAEAFF.

This chain's CDR3 is CASSLKWASGEEYEQYF. The CDR3 coding sequence is TGTGCCAGCAGCTTGAAGTGGGCTAGCGGGGAGGAATACGAGCAGTACTTC. J is TRBJ2-7 and V is TRBV7-9; 9 bases fit TRBD2. This CDR3 has 17 residues. J was trimmed by 4 bases and V by 3 bases; bases with no gene match: 13. The germline CDR1 and CDR2 sequences are SEHNR and FQNEAQ (reference sequence).

J is TRBJ1-2 and V is TRBV6-1; possibly TRBD1 for D (5 bases). Germline V gene sequence: CDR1 MNHNS, CDR2 SASEGT. The CDR3 length is 13 residues. Trimming left V 2 bases short and J 4 bases short, with 8 bases between. Here the CDR3 reads CASSETGGYGYTF. The DNA for the CDR3 is TGTGCCAGCAGTGAAACCGGGGGCTATGGCTACACCTTC.

The chain employs TRBV7-9 and TRBJ2-1, with TRBD2 matching over 12 bases. The junction had 15 bases not matched to a gene; V was cut back by 0 bases and J by 9 bases. Germline V gene sequence: CDR1 SEHNR, CDR2 FQNEAQ (reference sequence). The CDR3 consists of 19 residues. CDR3 sequence: CASSLARLAGGLDPSEQFF. The CDR3, as DNA: TGTGCCAGCAGCTTAGCGCGGCTAGCGGGGGGGCTCGATCCTAGTGAGCAGTTCTTC.

V gene TRBV29-1 combines with J gene TRBJ2-7; TRBD2 might be the D (6 bases). The CDR3 extends over 14 amino acids. V lost 6 bases and J lost 4, with 19 bases in between. CDR1 SQVTM and CDR2 ANQGSEA come from the germline V gene. CDR3 bases: TGCAGCGTGCGGGGACTTGTCGATATTTACGAGCAGTACTTC. Its translation: CSVRGLVDIYEQYF.

This chain joins TRBV30 and TRBJ1-2; D not certain. The CDR3 consists of 12 residues. V lost 0 bases and J 4 bases, leaving 6 bases between the germline ends. Germline CDR1 and CDR2: GTSNPN and SVGIG (reference sequence). In DNA form, the CDR3 reads TGTGCCTGGAGTGTTAAGAGCTATGGCTACACCTTC. Its translation: CAWSVKSYGYTF.

The chain couples TRBV30 to TRBJ2-2; weak D call: TRBD2 (5 bases). The CDR3 is made up of 15 amino acids. Trimming cost V 0 bases and J 5 bases, with 13 bases left between them. CDR1 and CDR2 (germline): GTSNPN, SVGIG (reference sequence). DNA for the CDR3: TGTGCCTGGAGTGTAGAGACTACAAAAACCGGGGAGCTGTTTTTT. The encoded protein is CAWSVETTKTGELFF.

The CDR3 region has the DNA TGTGCCAGCAGCCAAGAATTGGGGCCAACCTTC. This encodes CASSQELGPTF. The genes are TRBV3-1 (or the pseudogene TRBV3-2) and TRBJ1-2; D is perhaps TRBD1 (5 bases). V was clipped by 0 bases and J by 14 bases, with 10 bases between them. CDR1 LGHDT and CDR2 YNNKEL come from the germline V gene (reference sequence). CDR3 size: 11 residues.

This clone has only one observation. J is TRBJ2-5 and V is TRBV19; no clear D. Germline V lookup: CDR1 LNHDA, CDR2 SQIVND (reference sequence). V was pared by 6 bases and J by 4 bases, with 15 bases between. This CDR3 region has 14 residues. CDR3 region: CASRLGSIGETQYF. The CDR3 DNA reads TGTGCCAGTAGGCTGGGCTCTATAGGAGAGACCCAGTACTTC.

The rearrangement uses TRBV6-5 and TRBJ1-1; 8 positions match TRBD1. Germline CDR1 and CDR2: MNHEY and SVGAGI. Trimming at V came to 5 bases and at J to 5 bases, leaving 10 bases not matched to a gene. This CDR3 region has 15 residues. This CDR3 reads CASSLLRTGKTEAFF. For the CDR3, the DNA is TGTGCCAGCAGTCTACTAAGGACAGGGAAGACTGAAGCTTTCTTT.

This chain connects TRBV6-5 to TRBJ1-1, with D unresolved. Trimming removed 0 bases from V and 1 base from J, with 12 bases in between. The CDR3 totals 16 residues. The germline gives CDR1 MNHEY, CDR2 SVGAGI. The CDR3 bases are TGTGCCAGCAGTTACTCGGCCGCACCCTGGAACACTGAAGCTTTCTTT. Translation gives CASSYSAAPWNTEAFF.

The rearrangement links TRBV11-2 to TRBJ2-5; 10 bases map to TRBD1. CDR1 is SGHAT and CDR2 is FQNNGV in the germline V gene. V lost 0 bases, J lost 5 bases, and 6 bases stayed unmatched. This CDR3 comprises 16 residues. In DNA, the CDR3 is TGTGCCAGCAGCTTAGACCTCAGACAGGGGGCCGAGACCCAGTACTTC. Protein: CASSLDLRQGAETQYF.

The chain links TRBV4-3 to TRBJ2-1, with 11 bases matching TRBD2. CDR1 is LGHNA, CDR2 YSLEER, per germline. CDR3 length: 19 amino acids. V lost 0 bases, J lost 7 bases, and 14 bases stayed unmatched. The CDR3 region is CASSQDRVAGGRLGNEQFF. The DNA for the CDR3 is TGCGCCAGCAGCCAAGATCGGGTAGCGGGAGGGCGTTTGGGGAATGAGCAGTTCTTC.

The chain carries TRBV4-1 and TRBJ2-7, with 7 bases lining up with TRBD1. Germline V lookup: CDR1 MGHRA, CDR2 YSYEKL. The V and J ends lost 0 bases and 3 bases, in that order; junction bases with no gene match: 14. The CDR3 has 18 amino acids. The CDR3 DNA reads TGCGCCAGCAGCCAAGATACTCCCGACCGGCAGGGGGTCTACGAGCAGTACTTC. Its protein is CASSQDTPDRQGVYEQYF.

The V call is TRBV7-2, the J call TRBJ2-7; maybe TRBD1 (5 bases). Germline CDR1 is SGHTA and CDR2 is FQGNSA. V gave up 1 base and J gave up 2 bases, with 12 bases separating them. The CDR3 spans 15 residues. The CDR3 reads CASSLEWTSAYEQYF. The CDR3 nucleotides read TGTGCCAGCAGCTTAGAGTGGACATCGGCCTACGAGCAGTACTTC.

The V gene is TRBV15, the J gene TRBJ2-7, with D possibly being TRBD2 (5 bases). This CDR3 is 17 amino acids long. Germline CDR1 and CDR2: LNHNV and YYDKDF (reference sequence). Trimming pared 0 bases from V and 5 bases from J, leaving 20 bases between. The CDR3 DNA reads as TGTGCCACCAGCAGAGATAGAGGGCTGGCAGTGGGTAACGAGCAGTACTTC. This codes for CATSRDRGLAVGNEQYF. The full variable domain, its missing parts supplied by reference TRBV15 and TRBJ2-7, is DAMVIQNPRYQVTQFGKPVTLSCSQTLNHNVMYWYQQKSSQAPKLLFHYYDKDFNNEADTPDNFQSRRPNTSFCFLDIRSPGLGDTAMYLCATSRDRGLAVGNEQYFGPGTRLTVT.

The V and J genes are TRBV18 and TRBJ1-4; no clear D. The CDR3 contains 15 residues. The V end was cut by 2 bases, the J end by 0 bases, with 7 bases between. From germline, CDR1 is KGHSH and CDR2 LQKENI. The CDR3 here is CASSPNTPTNEKLFF. CDR3 coding DNA: TGTGCCAGCTCACCAAACACCCCAACTAATGAAAAACTGTTTTTT.

The genes are TRBV4-3 and TRBJ2-2; 7 bases fit TRBD2. J gave up 3 bases and V 2 bases, and 12 bases lay outside the gene matches. Per germline, CDR1 LGHNA and CDR2 YSLEER. The CDR3 length is 18 residues. The DNA for the CDR3 is TGCGCCAGCAGCCAAAGGGGTGGGCGGGAGCGGTACACCGGGGAGCTGTTTTTT. It specifies CASSQRGGRERYTGELFF.

The chain has TRBV28 and TRBJ2-5; tentative D call: TRBD1 (5 bases). This CDR3 region has 14 residues. Germline V gives CDR1 MDHEN, CDR2 SYDVKM. Trimming cost V 8 bases and J 2 bases, with 15 bases left between them. CDR3: CASGSRREQETQYF. CDR3 sequence (DNA): TGTGCCAGCGGTTCCCGCAGGGAACAAGAGACCCAGTACTTC.

The V and J genes are TRBV4-2 and TRBJ1-1; tentatively, D is TRBD1 (6 bases). The CDR3 runs to 14 residues. V was cut by 4 bases and J by 0 bases, with 9 bases left in between. Germline V gives CDR1 LGHNA, CDR2 YNFKEQ. Written as DNA, the CDR3 is TGTGCCAGCAGCCCGGACAGCCTGAACACTGAAGCTTTCTTT. Protein: CASSPDSLNTEAFF.

The J gene is TRBJ2-1, the V gene TRBV30; the D gene is possibly TRBD2 (6 bases). V was pared by 2 bases and J by 2 bases, with 19 bases between. The CDR3 runs 17 residues. Per the germline V gene, CDR1 is GTSNPN and CDR2 is SVGIG (reference sequence). This chain's CDR3 is CAWSPPAGGGPYNEQFF. CDR3 nucleotides: TGTGCCTGGAGTCCGCCCGCCGGGGGTGGGCCCTACAATGAGCAGTTCTTC. The full variable domain, its missing parts supplied by reference TRBV30 and TRBJ2-1, is SQTIHQWPATLVQPVGSPLSLECTVEGTSNPNLYWYRQAAGRGLQLLFYSVGIGQISSEVPQNLSASRPQDRQFILSSKKLLLSDSGFYLCAWSPPAGGGPYNEQFFGPGTRLTVL.

This rearrangement joins TRBV23-1 to TRBJ2-7; D is ambiguous. TRBV23-1 qualifies as an ORF whose function is uncertain. The CDR3 is 12 amino acids. V lost 3 bases and J 5 bases, leaving 8 bases between the germline ends. The chain's CDR3 is CASSHTLDEQYF. CDR3 nucleotides: TGCGCCAGCAGTCACACTCTAGACGAGCAGTACTTC.

The chain is built from TRBV5-4 and TRBJ2-3, with TRBD2 identical over 7 bases. CDR3 length equals 14 residues. With 3 bases clipped from V and 5 bases from J, the junction kept 6 bases outside the gene matches. CDR1 and CDR2 (germline): SGHNT, YYREEE (reference sequence). CDR3 DNA: TGTGCCAGCAGCTCAGCGGGGACCCTAGATACGCAGTATTTT. It is translated as CASSSAGTLDTQYF.

This clone has more than one count but fewer than ten. This chain connects TRBV27 to TRBJ1-6; a possible D gene is TRBD1 (5 bases). This CDR3 is 16 amino acids long. The V and J ends lost 0 bases and 7 bases respectively, with 13 bases between them. Germline V gene lookup returns CDR1 MNHEY and CDR2 SMNVEV (reference sequence). The DNA for the CDR3 is TGTGCCAGCAGTTTATCTTCTGGGAGGGGAAATTCACCCCTCCACTTT. It yields the protein CASSLSSGRGNSPLHF.

This clone was observed a handful of times. A read error may produce the germline difference seen at one junction end. The chain couples TRBV7-7 to TRBJ1-6; 8 bases fit TRBD1. Germline-derived CDR1 and CDR2 are SSHAT and FNYEAQ (reference sequence). The CDR3 sequence is 21 residues long. As DNA, the CDR3 is TGTGCTAGCAGCTTAGGGCCCGCCAGGGGGCTTTGGGGCTCCTATAATTCACCCCTCCACTTT. This gives the protein CASSLGPARGLWGSYNSPLHF.

This chain joins TRBV27 and TRBJ2-1; weak D call: TRBD2 (5 bases). V was clipped by 2 bases and J by 6 bases, with 11 bases between them. Germline CDR1 and CDR2: MNHEY and SMNVEV (reference sequence). The CDR3 sequence is 14 residues long. CDR3 sequence: CASSLVTGVNEQFF. The DNA for the CDR3 is TGTGCCAGCAGTTTAGTGACCGGGGTCAATGAGCAGTTCTTC.

The J gene is TRBJ1-1, the V gene TRBV12-5; no firm D call. Germline V gene data show CDR1 as LGHNT and CDR2 as FRNRAP. The V gene lost 3 bases and the J gene lost 8 bases, with 19 bases spanning the gap. The CDR3 has 15 amino acids. The CDR3 loop reads CASGLSLGSVGEAFF. For the CDR3, the DNA is TGTGCTAGTGGTTTAAGTCTCGGGTCCGTCGGGGAAGCTTTCTTT.

This chain uses TRBV6-2 or TRBV6-3 with TRBJ2-3, with 8 bases matching TRBD2. Germline CDR1 reads MNHEY; CDR2 reads SVGEGT. V dropped 5 bases and J dropped 4; count of bases not matched to a gene: 20. CDR3 length equals 19 residues. The CDR3 sequence: CASSLDSGILAARPDTQYF. CDR3 in DNA: TGTGCCAGCAGTCTCGATAGCGGGATCCTCGCGGCGCGACCAGATACGCAGTATTTT.

The chain employs TRBV5-1 and TRBJ2-1; TRBD2 agrees at 7 bases. In germline, CDR1 is SGHRS, CDR2 YFSETQ. CDR3 length: 13 residues. Trimming cost V 0 bases and J 10 bases; bases outside gene matches: 4. In DNA, the CDR3 is TGCGCCAGCAGCTTGGGACCCGGGGGGGAGCAGTTCTTC. Amino acids: CASSLGPGGEQFF.